The 11 T cell receptor beta chains given below trace back to one sample, sequenced in a study of shared clonotypes between healthy human individuals (dated by TCRdb to 2018 to 2020). The receptor library was made with the immunoSEQ multiplex PCR assay. The clones in this table, taken by TCRdb from immuneACCESS, are in-frame only. Not every clone is retained; where verified, under half of the shortfall comes from an unresolved V gene, and the cause of the rest is unknown. The sample has about 1 million clones on record, around four fifths of them singletons. About 1.4% of the sample rests with the top ten. The sequencing input was memory CD4+ T cells sorted from blood. The sample's cell subset or site label is to be understood as: CD45RA-negative fraction. The receptors originated from a man younger than 35 in good health.

The chain has TRBV6-6 and TRBJ2-5; D is perhaps TRBD2 (7 bases). CDR1 MNHNY and CDR2 SVGAGI come from the germline V gene (reference sequence). The V end lost 6 bases, the J end lost 4 bases, and 18 bases lay between the germline ends. This CDR3 spans 15 amino acids. The CDR3 DNA reads TGTGCCAGCAGAGGGGGGACTACAATTGGAGAGACCCAGTACTTC. It translates to CASRGGTTIGETQYF.

On this clone itself: Other DNA sequences within the sample encode an identical CDR3. This chain connects TRBV5-4 to TRBJ2-5; TRBD1 is a possible D gene (6 bases). The CDR3 runs to 13 residues. Germline assignment: CDR1 SGHNT and CDR2 YYREEE (reference sequence). V was shortened by 5 bases and J by 1 base, with 9 bases between the two germline ends. CDR3 protein: CASSRDIQETQYF. The DNA for the CDR3 is TGTGCCAGCAGTCGGGACATCCAAGAGACCCAGTACTTC.

The chain is built from TRBV5-1 and TRBJ2-1; D possibly corresponds to TRBD1 (5 bases). CDR1 SGHRS and CDR2 YFSETQ come from the germline V gene. V gave up 0 bases and J gave up 10 bases, with 11 bases separating them. This CDR3 comprises 13 residues. The CDR3 loop is CASSLEGFSEQFF. The CDR3 DNA is TGCGCCAGCAGCTTGGAGGGGTTTTCGGAGCAGTTCTTC.

V usage is TRBV25-1 and J usage is TRBJ2-7, with TRBD1 as a possible D gene (6 bases). The CDR3 sequence is 14 residues long. V dropped 1 base and J dropped 2 bases, with 9 bases sitting between them. Per the germline V gene, CDR1 is MGHDK and CDR2 is SYGVNS. Written as DNA, the CDR3 is TGTGCCAGCAGTGAATGGACAGACACCTACGAGCAGTACTTC. Its protein is CASSEWTDTYEQYF.

This clone was seen once. This chain connects TRBV4-3 to TRBJ1-1, with TRBD1 as a possible D gene (6 bases). Germline CDR1 and CDR2: LGHNA and YSLEER. V was clipped by 0 bases and J by 5 bases, with 25 bases between them. There are 19 residues in the CDR3. Written as DNA, the CDR3 is TGCGCCAGCAGCCAAGATGGTTTGGGGACATCCCAAGATTGGACTGAAGCTTTCTTT. Residues: CASSQDGLGTSQDWTEAFF.

About this clone: Other DNA variants within this sample encode the same CDR3. This rearrangement joins TRBV5-6 to TRBJ2-1; a possible D gene is TRBD1 (5 bases). The V end lost 0 bases, the J end lost 8 bases, and 6 bases lay between the germline ends. This CDR3 is built from 12 residues. The germline CDR1 and CDR2 sequences are SGHDT and YYEEEE. The CDR3: CASSLEGYEQFF. CDR3 coding DNA: TGTGCCAGCAGCTTGGAGGGGTATGAGCAGTTCTTC.

The V and J genes are TRBV7-2 and TRBJ1-1; weak D call: TRBD1 (6 bases). V was shortened by 5 bases and J by 5 bases, with 15 bases between the two germline ends. The CDR3 extends over 14 amino acids. From germline, CDR1 is SGHTA and CDR2 FQGNSA. CDR3 nucleotide sequence: TGTGCCAGCAGCCCCCACAGGGTGGGAACTGAAGCTTTCTTT. This translates into CASSPHRVGTEAFF.

This clone was counted a single time. The chain couples TRBV5-1 to TRBJ1-1; no definite D call. V gave up 0 bases and J gave up 1 base, with 22 bases separating them. Germline CDR1 and CDR2: SGHRS and YFSETQ. The CDR3 totals 19 residues. The CDR3 protein is CASSLAGSRRISENTEAFF. The CDR3 DNA is TGCGCCAGCAGCTTGGCCGGTAGCAGGAGGATCAGCGAGAACACTGAAGCTTTCTTT. The complete variable domain, with remaining parts taken from reference TRBV5-1 and TRBJ1-1, reads KAGVTQTPRYLIKTRGQQVTLSCSPISGHRSVSWYQQTPGQGLQFLFEYFSETQRNKGNFPGRFSGRQFSNSRSEMNVSTLELGDSALYLCASSLAGSRRISENTEAFFGQGTRLTVV.

A single count supports this clone. The chain joins TRBV5-4 to TRBJ2-1, with TRBD2 identical over 12 bases. J gave up 3 bases and V 0 bases, and 4 bases lay outside the gene matches. The CDR3 is 17 residues long. Germline lookup yields CDR1 SGHNT and CDR2 YYREEE (reference sequence). The CDR3 nucleotides read TGTGCCAGCAGCTTGGATGGGACTAGCGGGCACTACAATGAGCAGTTCTTC. Amino acids: CASSLDGTSGHYNEQFF.

This clone was counted a single time. The V and J genes are TRBV6-5 and TRBJ2-7; no clear D gene. V shed 5 bases and J shed 1 base, with 12 bases lying between them. Per germline, CDR1 MNHEY and CDR2 SVGAGI. This CDR3 has 14 residues. For the CDR3, the DNA is TGTGCCAGCAGTCCCACTGTAGGTTCCTACGAGCAGTACTTC. This gives the protein CASSPTVGSYEQYF.

This rearrangement joins TRBV18 to TRBJ2-5; the D gene could be TRBD1 or TRBD2 (5 bases each). The V end lost 6 bases, the J end lost 5 bases, and 10 bases lay between the germline ends. Germline CDR1 KGHSH, CDR2 LQKENI. The CDR3 has 12 amino acids. The CDR3 DNA is TGTGCCAGCTCCCTCGGGACGGAGACCCAGTACTTC. Translation: CASSLGTETQYF.